What follows are 19 T cell receptor beta chains derived from one specimen sequenced in a study of T cell changes during pregnancy in multiple sclerosis (dated by TCRdb to between 2018 and 2021). The protocol used for the library was the immunoSEQ multiplex PCR assay. TCRdb retrieved this table from immuneACCESS and kept in-frame rearrangements only. Not all clones are present; in checked studies, unresolved V genes account for under half, and no reason is known for the remainder. This sample has 80,000 to 130,000 clones in its table, and approximately 94% of those were observed once. The leading ten clones occupy about 0.9% of the sample. The sequences come from peripheral blood, collected before pregnancy. These receptors were collected from a female donor with multiple sclerosis, enrolled in a pregnancy study.

The CDR3 loop reads CASSLEGGTDTQYF. The CDR3 nucleotides are TGCGCCAGCAGCTTGGAAGGGGGCACAGATACGCAGTATTTT. The chain carries TRBV5-1 and TRBJ2-3; TRBD1 is a possible D gene (5 bases). The V gene lost 0 bases and the J gene lost 1 base, with 6 bases spanning the gap. CDR3 length equals 14 residues. From germline, CDR1 is SGHRS and CDR2 YFSETQ.

This chain links TRBV12-5 with TRBJ2-1; 8 nucleotides agree with TRBD1. Per the germline V gene, CDR1 is LGHNT and CDR2 is FRNRAP. This CDR3 is built from 19 residues. Germline trimming cut 2 bases from V and 1 base from J; bases unmatched to any gene: 13. The CDR3 sequence is CASGLNLLRQGRSYNEQFF. DNA for the CDR3: TGTGCTAGTGGTTTGAATCTCCTCCGACAGGGGCGGTCCTACAATGAGCAGTTCTTC.

The chain couples TRBV6-6 to TRBJ1-5, with 7 bases identical to TRBD1. The V gene end was trimmed by 5 bases and the J gene end by 2 bases; junction bases not matched to a gene: 3. The germline CDR1 and CDR2 sequences are MNHNY and SVGAGI (reference sequence). There are 14 residues in the CDR3. The CDR3 is CASSGTAGNQPQHF. The CDR3, as DNA: TGTGCCAGCAGTGGGACAGCGGGCAATCAGCCCCAGCATTTT.

The chain employs TRBV6-5 and TRBJ2-1; TRBD2 matches at 7 bases. Germline V gene lookup returns CDR1 MNHEY and CDR2 SVGAGI. V dropped 0 bases and J dropped 10; count of bases not matched to a gene: 9. CDR3 size: 15 residues. CDR3 region: CASSYSRSSSGEQFF. CDR3 DNA: TGTGCCAGCAGTTACTCAAGAAGTTCTAGCGGCGAGCAGTTCTTC.

V gene TRBV5-1 combines with J gene TRBJ2-2; D may be TRBD2 (6 bases). This CDR3 has 14 residues. Germline-derived CDR1 and CDR2 are SGHRS and YFSETQ. V shed 0 bases and J shed 4 bases, with 7 bases lying between them. CDR3 protein: CASSLGSGTGELFF. In DNA form, the CDR3 reads TGCGCCAGCAGCTTGGGTAGCGGCACCGGGGAGCTGTTTTTT.

CDR3 DNA sequence: TGTGCCAGCAGCCAGGGGCGGGAGTATGAGGCAGATACGCAGTATTTT. Translated: CASSQGREYEADTQYF. The chain employs TRBV7-2 and TRBJ2-3, with D possibly TRBD2 on 7 matching bases. V lost 5 bases and J lost 4, with 19 bases in between. The CDR3 is 16 amino acids. Per the germline V gene, CDR1 is SGHTA and CDR2 is FQGNSA. The entire variable domain, with the rest obtained from reference TRBV7-2 and TRBJ2-3, is as follows: GAGVSQSPSNKVTEKGKDVELRCDPISGHTALYWYRQSLGQGLEFLIYFQGNSAPDKSGLPSDRFSAERTGGSVSTLTIQRTQQEDSAVYLCASSQGREYEADTQYFGPGTRLTVL.

The V gene is TRBV5-6, the J gene TRBJ2-2; D unresolved. The CDR3 runs to 15 residues. Germline assignment: CDR1 SGHDT and CDR2 YYEEEE. V was trimmed by 0 bases and J by 3 bases, leaving 9 bases between them. The CDR3: CASSLGRRYTGELFF. The CDR3 coding sequence is TGTGCCAGCAGCTTGGGGCGCAGGTACACCGGGGAGCTGTTTTTT. Filled out from reference TRBV5-6 and TRBJ2-2, the complete variable domain reads DAGVTQSPTHLIKTRGQQVTLRCSPKSGHDTVSWYQQALGQGPQFIFQYYEEEERQRGNFPDRFSGHQFPNYSSELNVNALLLGDSALYLCASSLGRRYTGELFFGEGSRLTVL.

This chain connects TRBV7-7 to TRBJ1-1, with 9 nucleotides matching TRBD1. Germline loops: CDR1 SSHAT, CDR2 FNYEAQ (reference sequence). The length of the CDR3 is 14 residues. Losses at the gene ends were 5 bases for V and 6 bases for J; bases not matched to a gene: 7. The CDR3 is CASSPGTGSAEAFF. For the CDR3, the DNA is TGTGCCAGCAGCCCCGGGACAGGGTCGGCTGAAGCTTTCTTT.

The chain carries TRBV10-3 and TRBJ1-4; no reliable D call. The ends were cut back, 3 bases at V and 7 bases at J, with 9 bases in the middle. This CDR3 has 13 amino acids. The germline CDR1 and CDR2 sequences are ENHRY and SYGVKD. CDR3 protein: CAISDSLSEKLFF. The CDR3 coding sequence is TGTGCCATCAGTGACAGTTTAAGTGAAAAACTGTTTTTT.

This chain joins TRBV21-1 and TRBJ2-7; the DNA was not used to check the table's D call, TRBD2. TRBV21-1 is an annotated pseudogene. CDR3 length: 15 amino acids. The CDR3 region is CASSKGLAGPYEQYF. The CDR3 nucleotides read TGTGCCAGCAGCAAAGGTCTAGCGGGGCCCTACGAGCAGTACTTC.

This chain links TRBV5-5 with TRBJ2-7; D is unclear. Trimming took off 4 bases at V and 0 bases at J, with 5 bases between the two ends. CDR1 is SGHKS, CDR2 YYEKEE, per germline (reference sequence). CDR3 length: 12 amino acids. Here the CDR3 reads CASSLYSYEQYF. CDR3 in DNA: TGTGCCAGCAGCCTCTACTCCTACGAGCAGTACTTC.

The V call is TRBV2, the J call TRBJ2-1; 7 positions match TRBD2. The germline V gene has CDR1 SNHLY and CDR2 FYNNEI. V gave up 7 bases and J gave up 9 bases; unmatched junction bases: 9. The length of the CDR3 is 13 residues. The CDR3, as DNA: TGTGCCAGCACCCCGACTAGCTCGCCTGAGCAGTTCTTC. Its protein is CASTPTSSPEQFF.

This chain's CDR3 is CASSSGLGLAKNIQYF. In DNA, the CDR3 is TGTGCCAGCAGCTCGGGGTTGGGACTAGCCAAAAACATTCAGTACTTC. The chain combines TRBV7-9 with TRBJ2-4, with D tentatively TRBD2 (6 bases). The CDR3 covers 16 residues. Trimming stripped 4 bases from V and 0 bases from J, with 13 bases between. Germline CDR1 and CDR2: SEHNR and FQNEAQ (reference sequence).

The chain has TRBV6-5 and TRBJ1-1; 8 positions agree with TRBD1. The CDR3 covers 14 residues. Germline V lookup: CDR1 MNHEY, CDR2 SVGAGI. V lost 5 bases and J lost 5; bases outside the gene matches: 7. This CDR3 is CASSPDRGGTEAFF. CDR3 coding DNA: TGTGCCAGCAGTCCCGACAGGGGAGGGACTGAAGCTTTCTTT.

This clone was counted a single time. The chain recombines TRBV18 with TRBJ1-1, with a tentative D call TRBD1 (5 bases). This CDR3 is built from 15 residues. Germline V gene lookup returns CDR1 KGHSH and CDR2 LQKENI. V lost 2 bases to trimming and J lost 3 bases, with 13 bases between them. CDR3 sequence (DNA): TGTGCCAGCTCACCAAGCTCAGGGCATTACACTGAAGCTTTCTTT. This codes for CASSPSSGHYTEAFF.

The gene calls are TRBV27 and TRBJ2-1; TRBD2 might be the D (6 bases). The ends were cut back, 4 bases at V and 4 bases at J, with 17 bases in the middle. CDR1 is MNHEY, CDR2 SMNVEV, per germline (reference sequence). The CDR3 runs to 16 residues. The CDR3, as DNA: TGTGCCAGCAGTTCTTTCCCTAGCGCGAATTACAATGAGCAGTTCTTC. Translating gives CASSSFPSANYNEQFF.

The gene calls are TRBV7-2 and TRBJ1-1; D remains ambiguous. Germline-derived CDR1 and CDR2 are SGHTA and FQGNSA. V was trimmed by 1 base and J by 5 bases, leaving 14 bases between them. The CDR3 runs 15 residues. The CDR3 sequence is CASSLGRVGRTEAFF. CDR3 bases: TGTGCCAGCAGCTTAGGAAGGGTCGGGAGGACTGAAGCTTTCTTT. The full variable domain, in which reference TRBV7-2 and TRBJ1-1 provide the parts outside the CDR3, is GAGVSQSPSNKVTEKGKDVELRCDPISGHTALYWYRQSLGQGLEFLIYFQGNSAPDKSGLPSDRFSAERTGGSVSTLTIQRTQQEDSAVYLCASSLGRVGRTEAFFGQGTRLTVV.

The rearrangement links TRBV19 to TRBJ2-1; 11 bases line up with TRBD2. V was clipped by 5 bases and J by 0 bases; unmatched bases: 3. There are 16 residues in the CDR3. Germline loops: CDR1 LNHDA, CDR2 SQIVND (reference sequence). The CDR3 loop reads CASSSGLAGSYNEQFF. The CDR3 region has the DNA TGTGCCAGTAGTTCCGGACTAGCGGGCTCCTACAATGAGCAGTTCTTC.

This chain joins TRBV9 and TRBJ2-1, with 11 nucleotides matching TRBD2. Germline V CDR1 and CDR2: SGDLS, YYNGEE. V shed 3 bases, J shed 8 bases, and the junction held 7 bases outside the gene matches. The CDR3 covers 15 residues. The CDR3 region has the DNA TGTGCCAGCAGCGCAATTAGCGGGAGGGCCCATGAGCAGTTCTTC. Its protein product is CASSAISGRAHEQFF.